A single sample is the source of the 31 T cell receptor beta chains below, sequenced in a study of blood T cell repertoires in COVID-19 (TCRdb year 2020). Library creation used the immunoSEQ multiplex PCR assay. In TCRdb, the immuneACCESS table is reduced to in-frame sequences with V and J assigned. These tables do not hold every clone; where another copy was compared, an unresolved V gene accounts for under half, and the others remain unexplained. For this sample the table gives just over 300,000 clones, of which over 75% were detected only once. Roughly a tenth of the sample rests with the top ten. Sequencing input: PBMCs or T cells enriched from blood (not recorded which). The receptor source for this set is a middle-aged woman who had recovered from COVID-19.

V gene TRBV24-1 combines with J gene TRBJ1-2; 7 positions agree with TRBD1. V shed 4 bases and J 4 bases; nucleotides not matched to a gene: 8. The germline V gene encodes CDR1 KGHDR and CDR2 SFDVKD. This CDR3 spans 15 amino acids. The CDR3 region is CATSDPQGGGYGYTF. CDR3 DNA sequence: TGTGCCACCAGTGACCCCCAGGGGGGAGGCTATGGCTACACCTTC.

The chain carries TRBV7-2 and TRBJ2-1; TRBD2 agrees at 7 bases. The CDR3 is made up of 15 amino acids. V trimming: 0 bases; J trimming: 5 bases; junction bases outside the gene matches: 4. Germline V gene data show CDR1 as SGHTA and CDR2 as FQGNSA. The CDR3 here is CASSLALAAHNEQFF. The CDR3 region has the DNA TGTGCCAGCAGCTTAGCGCTAGCGGCTCACAATGAGCAGTTCTTC. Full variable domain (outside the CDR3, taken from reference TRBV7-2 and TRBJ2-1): GAGVSQSPSNKVTEKGKDVELRCDPISGHTALYWYRQSLGQGLEFLIYFQGNSAPDKSGLPSDRFSAERTGGSVSTLTIQRTQQEDSAVYLCASSLALAAHNEQFFGPGTRLTVL.

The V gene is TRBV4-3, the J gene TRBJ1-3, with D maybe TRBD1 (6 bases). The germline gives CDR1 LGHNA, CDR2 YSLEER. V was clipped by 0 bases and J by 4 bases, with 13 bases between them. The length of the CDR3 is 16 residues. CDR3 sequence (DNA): TGCGCCAGCAGCCAAGATCACAGGGTAGCAGGAAACACCATATATTTT. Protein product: CASSQDHRVAGNTIYF.

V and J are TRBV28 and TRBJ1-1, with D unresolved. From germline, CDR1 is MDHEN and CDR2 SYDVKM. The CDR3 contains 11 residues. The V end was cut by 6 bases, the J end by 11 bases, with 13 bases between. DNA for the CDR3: TGTGCCAGCAGAAAAGCCCCCGCGGCTTTCTTT. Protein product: CASRKAPAAFF.

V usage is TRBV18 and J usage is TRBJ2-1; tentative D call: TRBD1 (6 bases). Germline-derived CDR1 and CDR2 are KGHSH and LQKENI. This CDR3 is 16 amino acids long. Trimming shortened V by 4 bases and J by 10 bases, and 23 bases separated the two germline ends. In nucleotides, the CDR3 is TGTGCCAGCTCACTATACCATCAAACAGGGTTAAGCGAGCAGTTCTTC. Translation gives CASSLYHQTGLSEQFF.

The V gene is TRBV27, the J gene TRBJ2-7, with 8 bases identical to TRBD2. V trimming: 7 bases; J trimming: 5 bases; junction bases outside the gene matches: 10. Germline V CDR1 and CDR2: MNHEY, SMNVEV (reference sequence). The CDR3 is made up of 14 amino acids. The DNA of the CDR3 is TGTGCCAGCACCATAAGCGGGAGTCTCCACGAGCAGTACTTC. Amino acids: CASTISGSLHEQYF.

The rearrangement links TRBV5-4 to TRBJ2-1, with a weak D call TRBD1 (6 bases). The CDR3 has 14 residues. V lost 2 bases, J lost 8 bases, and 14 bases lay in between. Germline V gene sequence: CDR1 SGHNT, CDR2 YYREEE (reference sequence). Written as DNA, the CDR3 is TGTGCCAGCAGCTTCCTACCACAGGGCGATGAGCAGTTCTTC. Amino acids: CASSFLPQGDEQFF.

As DNA, the CDR3 is TGTGCCAGCAGTTATCGGGCAGGAGGTGGTTTCGAAGCTTTCTTT. It is translated as CASSYRAGGGFEAFF. The rearrangement links TRBV6-2 or TRBV6-3 to TRBJ1-1, with D unclear. The CDR3 totals 15 residues. Germline V gene data show CDR1 as MNHEY and CDR2 as SVGEGT. The ends were cut back, 3 bases at V and 8 bases at J, with 19 bases in the middle.

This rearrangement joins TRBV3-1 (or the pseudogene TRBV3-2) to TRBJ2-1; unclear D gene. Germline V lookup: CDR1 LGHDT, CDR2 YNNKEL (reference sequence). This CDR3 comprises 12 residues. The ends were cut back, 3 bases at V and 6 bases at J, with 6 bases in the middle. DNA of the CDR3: TGTGCCAGCAGCCAGGCCCGCAATGAGCAGTTCTTC. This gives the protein CASSQARNEQFF.

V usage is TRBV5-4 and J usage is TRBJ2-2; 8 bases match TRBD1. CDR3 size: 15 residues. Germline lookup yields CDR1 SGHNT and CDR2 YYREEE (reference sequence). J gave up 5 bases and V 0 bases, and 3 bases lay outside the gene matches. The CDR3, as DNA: TGTGCCAGCAGCTTGGCCGGGACAGGTACCGGGGAGCTGTTTTTT. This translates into CASSLAGTGTGELFF.

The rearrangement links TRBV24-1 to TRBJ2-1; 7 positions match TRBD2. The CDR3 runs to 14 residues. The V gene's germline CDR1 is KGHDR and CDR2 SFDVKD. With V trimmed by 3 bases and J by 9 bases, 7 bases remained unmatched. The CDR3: CATSDPASGFEQFF. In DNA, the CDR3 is TGTGCCACCAGTGATCCCGCTAGCGGATTTGAGCAGTTCTTC.

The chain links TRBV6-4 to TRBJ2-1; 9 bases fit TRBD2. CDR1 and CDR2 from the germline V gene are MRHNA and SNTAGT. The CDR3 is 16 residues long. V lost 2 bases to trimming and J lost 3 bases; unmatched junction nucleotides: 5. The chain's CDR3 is CASSDAAGGNYNEQFF. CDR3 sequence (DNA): TGTGCCAGCAGTGACGCAGCGGGAGGAAACTACAATGAGCAGTTCTTC.

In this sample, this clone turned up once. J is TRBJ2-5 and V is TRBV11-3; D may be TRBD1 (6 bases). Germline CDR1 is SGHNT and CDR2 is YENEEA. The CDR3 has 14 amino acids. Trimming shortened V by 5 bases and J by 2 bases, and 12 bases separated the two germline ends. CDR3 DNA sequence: TGTGCCAGCAGCCAAAGGGGGAAGCAAGAGACCCAGTACTTC. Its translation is CASSQRGKQETQYF.

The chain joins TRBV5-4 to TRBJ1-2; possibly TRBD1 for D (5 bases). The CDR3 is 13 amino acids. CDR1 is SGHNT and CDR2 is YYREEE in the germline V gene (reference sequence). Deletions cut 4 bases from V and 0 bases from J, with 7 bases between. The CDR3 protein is CASSQTANYGYTF. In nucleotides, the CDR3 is TGTGCCAGCAGCCAGACAGCTAACTATGGCTACACCTTC.

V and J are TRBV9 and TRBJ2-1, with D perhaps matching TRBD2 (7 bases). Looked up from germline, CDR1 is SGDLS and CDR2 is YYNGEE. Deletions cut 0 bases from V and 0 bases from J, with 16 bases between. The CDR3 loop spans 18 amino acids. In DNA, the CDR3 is TGTGCCAGCAGCGTAGGCGCCCGGGGGGCTAGCTCCTACAATGAGCAGTTCTTC. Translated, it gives CASSVGARGASSYNEQFF.

For the CDR3, the DNA is TGTGCCAGCAGCTTAGATGGGACTATTTACAATGAGCAGTTCTTC. As protein: CASSLDGTIYNEQFF. The chain has TRBV11-3 and TRBJ2-1, with 7 bases matching TRBD2. CDR3 length: 15 residues. J was trimmed by 4 bases and V by 0 bases; bases with no gene match: 3. Per germline, CDR1 SGHNT and CDR2 YENEEA.

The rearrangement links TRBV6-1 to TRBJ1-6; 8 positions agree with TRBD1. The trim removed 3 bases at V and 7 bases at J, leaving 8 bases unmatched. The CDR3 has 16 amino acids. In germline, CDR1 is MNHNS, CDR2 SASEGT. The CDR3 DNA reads TGTGCCAGCAGTGATTCCAACAGGGGGTGGAATTCACCCCTCCACTTT. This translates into CASSDSNRGWNSPLHF.

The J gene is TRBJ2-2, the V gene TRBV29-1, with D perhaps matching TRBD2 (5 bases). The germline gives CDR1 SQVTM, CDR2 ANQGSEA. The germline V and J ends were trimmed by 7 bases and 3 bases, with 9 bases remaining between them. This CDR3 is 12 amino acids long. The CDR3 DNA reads TGCAGCGCGGAGAGGGACACCGGGGAGCTGTTTTTT. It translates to CSAERDTGELFF.

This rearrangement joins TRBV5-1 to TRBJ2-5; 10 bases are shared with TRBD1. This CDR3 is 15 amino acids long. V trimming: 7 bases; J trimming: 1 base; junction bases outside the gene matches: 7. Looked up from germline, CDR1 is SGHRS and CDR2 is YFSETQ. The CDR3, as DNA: TGCGCCAGCGTAGGGGACAGGGGCATCCAAGAGACCCAGTACTTC. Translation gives CASVGDRGIQETQYF.

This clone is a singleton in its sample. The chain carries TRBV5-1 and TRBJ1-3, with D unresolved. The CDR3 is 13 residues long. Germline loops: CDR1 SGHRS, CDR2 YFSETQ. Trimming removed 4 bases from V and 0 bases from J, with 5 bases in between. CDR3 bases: TGCGCCAGCAGCCCGGTCTCTGGAAACACCATATATTTT. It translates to CASSPVSGNTIYF. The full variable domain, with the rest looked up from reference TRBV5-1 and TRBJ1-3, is KAGVTQTPRYLIKTRGQQVTLSCSPISGHRSVSWYQQTPGQGLQFLFEYFSETQRNKGNFPGRFSGRQFSNSRSEMNVSTLELGDSALYLCASSPVSGNTIYFGEGSWLTVV.

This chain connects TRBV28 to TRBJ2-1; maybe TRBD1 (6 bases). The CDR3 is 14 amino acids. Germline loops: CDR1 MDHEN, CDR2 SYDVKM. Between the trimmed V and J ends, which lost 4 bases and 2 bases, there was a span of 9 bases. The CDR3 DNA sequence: TGTGCCAGCAGTTCCCGACAGGCCTACAATGAGCAGTTCTTC. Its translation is CASSSRQAYNEQFF.

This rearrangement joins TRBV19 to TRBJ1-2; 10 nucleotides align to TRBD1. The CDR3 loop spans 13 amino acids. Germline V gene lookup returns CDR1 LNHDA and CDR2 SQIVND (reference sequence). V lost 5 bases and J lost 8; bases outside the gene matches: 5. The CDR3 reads CASSLDRGHGYTF. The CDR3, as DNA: TGTGCCAGTAGTCTCGACAGGGGGCACGGCTACACCTTC. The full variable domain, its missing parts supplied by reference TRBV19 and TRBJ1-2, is DGGITQSPKYLFRKEGQNVTLSCEQNLNHDAMYWYRQDPGQGLRLIYYSQIVNDFQKGDIAEGYSVSREKKESFPLTVTSAQKNPTAFYLCASSLDRGHGYTFGSGTRLTVV.

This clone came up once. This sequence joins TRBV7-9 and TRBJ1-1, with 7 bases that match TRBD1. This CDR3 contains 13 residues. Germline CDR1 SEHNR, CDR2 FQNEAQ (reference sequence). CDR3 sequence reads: CAGTVNMNTEAFF. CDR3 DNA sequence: TGTGCAGGGACAGTCAACATGAACACTGAAGCTTTCTTT.

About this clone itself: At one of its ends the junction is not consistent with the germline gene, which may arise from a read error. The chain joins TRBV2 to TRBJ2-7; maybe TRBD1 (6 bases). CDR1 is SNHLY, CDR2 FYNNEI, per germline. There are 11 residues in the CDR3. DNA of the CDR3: TGTGCCACCTCGTCGGACAGCTTATCTGAGTTC. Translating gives CATSSDSLSEF.

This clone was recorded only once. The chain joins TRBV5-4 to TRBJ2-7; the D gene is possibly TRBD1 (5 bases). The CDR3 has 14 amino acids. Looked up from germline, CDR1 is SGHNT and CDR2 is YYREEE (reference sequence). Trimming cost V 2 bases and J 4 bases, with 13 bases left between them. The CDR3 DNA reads TGTGCCAGCAGCTTATTTGGGGCGGAGTACGAGCAGTACTTC. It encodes CASSLFGAEYEQYF.

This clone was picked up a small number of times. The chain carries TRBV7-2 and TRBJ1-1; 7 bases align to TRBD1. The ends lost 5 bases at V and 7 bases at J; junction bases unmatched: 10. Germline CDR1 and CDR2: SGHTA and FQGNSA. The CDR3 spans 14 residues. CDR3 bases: TGTGCCAGCAGCGGGCGAGGGGGCCTATTTGAAGCTTTCTTT. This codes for CASSGRGGLFEAFF.

CDR3 DNA: TGTGCCAGCGCTTGGGGGCGAGGAGAGACCCAGTACTTC. It codes for CASAWGRGETQYF. This sequence joins TRBV7-9 and TRBJ2-5; possibly TRBD1 for D (6 bases). CDR1 SEHNR and CDR2 FQNEAQ come from the germline V gene (reference sequence). V was clipped by 8 bases and J by 4 bases, with 14 bases between them. The CDR3 runs 13 residues.

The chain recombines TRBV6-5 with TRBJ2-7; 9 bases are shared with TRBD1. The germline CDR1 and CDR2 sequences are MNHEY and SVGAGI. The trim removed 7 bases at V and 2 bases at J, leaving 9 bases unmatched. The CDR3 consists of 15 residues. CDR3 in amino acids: CASNPPGQGTYEQYF. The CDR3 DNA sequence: TGTGCCAGCAACCCCCCGGGACAGGGAACCTACGAGCAGTACTTC.

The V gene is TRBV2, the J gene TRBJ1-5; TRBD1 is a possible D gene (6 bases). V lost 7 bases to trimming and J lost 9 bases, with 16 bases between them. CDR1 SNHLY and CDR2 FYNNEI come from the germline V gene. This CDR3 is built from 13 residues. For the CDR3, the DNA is TGTGCCAGCACCGGGACACTCGCTCGGCCCCAGCATTTT. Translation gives CASTGTLARPQHF.

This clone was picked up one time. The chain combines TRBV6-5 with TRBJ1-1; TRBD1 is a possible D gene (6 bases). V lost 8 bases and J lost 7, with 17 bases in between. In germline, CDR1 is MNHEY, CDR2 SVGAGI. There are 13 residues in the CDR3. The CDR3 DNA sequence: TGTGCCAGCCAACTCACAGGGTCCTATGAAGCTTTCTTT. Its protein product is CASQLTGSYEAFF.

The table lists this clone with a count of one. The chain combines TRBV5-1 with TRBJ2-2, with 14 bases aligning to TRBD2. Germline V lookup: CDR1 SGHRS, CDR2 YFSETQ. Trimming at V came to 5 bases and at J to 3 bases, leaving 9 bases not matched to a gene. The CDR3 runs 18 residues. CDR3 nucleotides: TGCGCCAGCAGGTTTGGACTAGCGGGGGGCTCTCACACCGGGGAGCTGTTTTTT. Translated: CASRFGLAGGSHTGELFF.